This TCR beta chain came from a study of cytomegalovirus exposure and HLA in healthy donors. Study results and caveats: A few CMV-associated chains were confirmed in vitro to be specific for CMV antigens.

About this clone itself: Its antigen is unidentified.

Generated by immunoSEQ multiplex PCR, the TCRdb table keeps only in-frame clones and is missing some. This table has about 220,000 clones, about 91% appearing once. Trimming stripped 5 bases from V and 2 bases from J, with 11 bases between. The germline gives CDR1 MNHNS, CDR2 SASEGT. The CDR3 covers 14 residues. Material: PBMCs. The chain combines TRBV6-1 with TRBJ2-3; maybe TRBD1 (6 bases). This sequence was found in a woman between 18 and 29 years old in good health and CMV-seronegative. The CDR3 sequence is CASSTTGITDTQYF. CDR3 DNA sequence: TGTGCCAGCAGTACGACAGGAATCACAGATACGCAGTATTTT.